The rows below give T cell receptor beta chains drawn from one sample of a study of cytomegalovirus exposure and HLA in healthy donors. This table comes from immunoSEQ multiplex PCR, and its TCRdb copy is limited to in-frame clones, with some not included. Of approximately 130,000 clones listed, about 84% are singletons. Sequencing input: PBMCs. The receptors were sampled from a woman aged 25-40 years in good health and CMV-seronegative. CDR3s include the opening cysteine and the closing phenylalanine or tryptophan. The D gene is left open where the match is weak. Clone size is shown for a subset of rows, as once, few, many or a class of expanded clone.

>NA|TRBJ1-1|TRBV5-6|TRBD1
TGTGCCAGCAGCGAAACACAGGGGGCGACGGCTGAAGCTTTCTTT
CASSETQGATAEAFF
>NA|TRBJ1-1|TRBV9|NA
TGTGCCAGCAGCGTAGGAGGCATCACTGAAGCTTTCTTT
CASSVGGITEAFF
>NA|TRBJ2-1|TRBV27|TRBD2
TGTGCCAGCAGTCGGGGGAGGGACTACAATGAGCAGTTCTTC
CASSRGRDYNEQFF
>NA|TRBJ1-6|TRBV30|NA
TGTGCCTGGGGAACAGTCGGCAATTCACCCCTCCACTTT
CAWGTVGNSPLHF
>once|TRBJ1-1|TRBV7-6|NA
TGTGCCAGCAGCTCGGACAGGAACACTGAAGCTTTCTTT
CASSSDRNTEAFF
>NA|TRBJ1-1|TRBV10-3|NA
TGTGCCATCAGTGCTACAGTGAACACTGAAGCTTTCTTT
CAISATVNTEAFF
>NA|TRBJ1-1|TRBV29-1|NA
TGCAGCGTTGGCTGGGGAGGAACTGAAGCTTTCTTT
CSVGWGGTEAFF
>once|TRBJ2-7|TRBV7-9|TRBD1
TGTGCCAGCAGCTTAGGGGACAGGGCTACAAACGAGCAGTACTTC
CASSLGDRATNEQYF
>NA|TRBJ1-6|TRBV29-1|NA
TGCAGCACCCCGGGACAATGCTCCTATAATTCGCCCCTCCACTTT
CSTPGQCSYNSPLHF
>NA|TRBJ2-1|TRBV7-2|NA
TGTGCCAGCAGCCTAGAGAGCGGCTCCTACAATGAGCAGTTCTTC
CASSLESGSYNEQFF
>NA|TRBJ1-4|TRBV6-5|NA
TGTGCCACCCAAGGCGGGTCGGAAAAACTGTTTTTT
CATQGGSEKLFF
>NA|TRBJ1-1|TRBV11-2|NA
TGTGCCAGCAGCCCTCAGATGAGCGACACTGAAGCTTTCTTT
CASSPQMSDTEAFF
>once|TRBJ2-7|TRBV4-3|TRBD2
TGCGCCAGCAGCCAAGAGTCGCAGGGAGGGTGGCGTTGGGAGCAGTACTTC
CASSQESQGGWRWEQYF
>NA|TRBJ2-7|TRBV30|TRBD1
TGTGCCTGGAGCCCGGGACAGCCCTCCTACGAGCAGTACTTC
CAWSPGQPSYEQYF
>few|TRBJ2-5|TRBV6-5|NA
TGTGCCAGCAGTTACGGGCAGGGAGAGACCCAGTACTTC
CASSYGQGETQYF
>once|TRBJ2-1|TRBV5-1|TRBD2
TGCGCCAGCAGCTTTTCTGGACTAGTCGGGAATGAGCAGTTCTTC
CASSFSGLVGNEQFF
>few|TRBJ2-5|TRBV2|NA
TGTGCCAGCGAACAGGAAGAGACCCAGTACTTC
CASEQEETQYF
>NA|TRBJ2-5|TRBV4-2|TRBD1
TGTGCCAGCAGCCAAGACGGGACAGTAGGGGGAGAGACCCAGTACTTC
CASSQDGTVGGETQYF